This T cell receptor (beta chain) derives from a study of vaccination and CD4 T cells after COVID-19. Whole-study context: Every participant was given two doses of BNT162b2 or mRNA-1273 vaccine. The study collected post-vaccine samples a median approximately 70 days after dose two, with a range of 14 to 241. Control cultures, each given a CEFX pool, an HIV-1 Nef pool, or no peptide, were included. Study observations and caveats: In convalescent patients, a median 86.3% of reactive clones appeared only post-vaccination.

This CDR3 has 12 amino acids. V was clipped by 6 bases and J by 4 bases, with 7 bases between them. The germline V gene encodes CDR1 WSHSY and CDR2 SAAADI. Stated treatment: approximately nine-day PBMC culture with coronavirus spike peptide pools or control peptides (ViraFEST assay). The Oncomine TCR Beta short-read assay sequenced DNA from cultured CD4+ T cells. TCRdb re-analysed the PCR reads in MiXCR, keeping a single row per CDR3 protein. The sample lists about 21,000 distinct CDR3 sequences; roughly 60% were seen once. For this clonotype: Its target is unknown.

V and J are TRBV10-2 and TRBJ1-3; D unresolved. The sample in question was CD4+ T cells from blood, cultured in vitro, obtained before SARS-CoV-2 vaccination. The origin of this receptor is a human donor who received a COVID-19 vaccine. This chain's CDR3 is CASSARGNTIYF. In nucleotides, the CDR3 is TGCGCCAGCAGCGCGCGGGGAAACACCATATATTTT.